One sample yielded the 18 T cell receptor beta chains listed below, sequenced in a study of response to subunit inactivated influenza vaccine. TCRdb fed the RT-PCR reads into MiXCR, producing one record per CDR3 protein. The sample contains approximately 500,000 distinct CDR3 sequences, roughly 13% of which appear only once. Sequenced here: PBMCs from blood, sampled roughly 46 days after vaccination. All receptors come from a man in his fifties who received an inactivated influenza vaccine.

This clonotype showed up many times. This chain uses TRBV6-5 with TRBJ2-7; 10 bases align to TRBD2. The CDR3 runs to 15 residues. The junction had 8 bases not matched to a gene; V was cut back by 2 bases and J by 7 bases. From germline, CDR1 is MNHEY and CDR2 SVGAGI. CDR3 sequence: CASSYRLAGVGEQYF. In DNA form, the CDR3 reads TGTGCCAGCAGTTACCGCCTAGCGGGAGTAGGGGAGCAGTACTTC.

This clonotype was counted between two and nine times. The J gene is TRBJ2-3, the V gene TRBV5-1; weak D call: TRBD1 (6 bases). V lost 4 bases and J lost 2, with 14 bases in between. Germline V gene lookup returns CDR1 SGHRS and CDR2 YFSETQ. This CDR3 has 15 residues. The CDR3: CASSRDTQSTDTQYF. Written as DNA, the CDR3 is TGCGCCAGCAGCCGGGACACCCAATCCACAGATACGCAGTATTTT.

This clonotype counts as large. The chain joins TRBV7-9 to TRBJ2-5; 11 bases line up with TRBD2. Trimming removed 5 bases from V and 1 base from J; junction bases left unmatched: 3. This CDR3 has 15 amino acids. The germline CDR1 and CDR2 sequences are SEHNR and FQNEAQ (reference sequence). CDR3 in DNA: TGTGCCAGCAGCAGGGGACTAGCGGCCCAAGAGACCCAGTACTTC. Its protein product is CASSRGLAAQETQYF.

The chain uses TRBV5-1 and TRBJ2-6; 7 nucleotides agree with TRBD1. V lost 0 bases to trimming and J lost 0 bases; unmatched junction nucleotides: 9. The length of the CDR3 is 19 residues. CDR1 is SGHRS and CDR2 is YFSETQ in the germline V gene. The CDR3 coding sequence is TGCGCCAGCAGCTTGGTTCGGGACAGCATCTTCTCTGGGGCCAACGTCCTGACTTTC. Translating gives CASSLVRDSIFSGANVLTF.

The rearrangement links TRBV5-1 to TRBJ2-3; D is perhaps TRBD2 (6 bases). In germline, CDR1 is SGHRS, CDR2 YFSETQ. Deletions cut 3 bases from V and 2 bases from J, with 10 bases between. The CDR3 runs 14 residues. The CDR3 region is CASSSDYTTDTQYF. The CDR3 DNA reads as TGCGCCAGCAGCTCGGACTACACCACAGATACGCAGTATTTT.

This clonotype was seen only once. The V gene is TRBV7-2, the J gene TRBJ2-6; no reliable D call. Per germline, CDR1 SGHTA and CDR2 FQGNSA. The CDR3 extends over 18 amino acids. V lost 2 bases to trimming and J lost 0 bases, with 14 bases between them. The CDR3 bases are TGTGCCAGCAGCTTAACGCCCCCTTTGAGCTCTGGGGCCAACGTCCTGACTTTC. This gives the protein CASSLTPPLSSGANVLTF.

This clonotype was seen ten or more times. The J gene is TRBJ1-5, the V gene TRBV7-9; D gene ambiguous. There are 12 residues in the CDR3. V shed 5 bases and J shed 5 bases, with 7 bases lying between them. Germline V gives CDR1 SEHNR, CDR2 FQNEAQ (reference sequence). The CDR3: CASSVGDQPQHF. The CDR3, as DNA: TGTGCCAGCAGCGTCGGAGATCAGCCCCAGCATTTT.

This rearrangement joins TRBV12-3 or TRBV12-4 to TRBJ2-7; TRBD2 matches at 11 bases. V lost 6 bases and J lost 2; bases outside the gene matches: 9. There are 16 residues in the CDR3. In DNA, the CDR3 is TGTGCCAGCAGCACCTACTTAGCGGGGGGGCCCTACGAGCAGTACTTC. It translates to CASSTYLAGGPYEQYF.

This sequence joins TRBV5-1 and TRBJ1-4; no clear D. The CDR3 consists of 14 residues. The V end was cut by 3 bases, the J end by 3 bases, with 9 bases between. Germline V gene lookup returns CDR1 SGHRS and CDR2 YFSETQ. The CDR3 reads CASSWRAPNEKLFF. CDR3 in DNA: TGCGCCAGCAGCTGGAGGGCACCTAATGAAAAACTGTTTTTT.

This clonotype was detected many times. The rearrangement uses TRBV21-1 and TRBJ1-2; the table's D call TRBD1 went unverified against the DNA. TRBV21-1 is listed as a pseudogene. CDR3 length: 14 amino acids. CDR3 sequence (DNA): TGTGCCAGCAGCAAAGTGGGGGATGCCTATGGCTACACCTTC. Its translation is CASSKVGDAYGYTF.

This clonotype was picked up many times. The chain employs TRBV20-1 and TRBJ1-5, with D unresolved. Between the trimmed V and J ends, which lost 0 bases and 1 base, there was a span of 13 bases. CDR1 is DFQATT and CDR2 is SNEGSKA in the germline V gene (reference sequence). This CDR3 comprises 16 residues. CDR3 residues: CSAREGGWQSNQPQHF. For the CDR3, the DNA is TGCAGTGCTAGAGAAGGAGGATGGCAAAGCAATCAGCCCCAGCATTTT.

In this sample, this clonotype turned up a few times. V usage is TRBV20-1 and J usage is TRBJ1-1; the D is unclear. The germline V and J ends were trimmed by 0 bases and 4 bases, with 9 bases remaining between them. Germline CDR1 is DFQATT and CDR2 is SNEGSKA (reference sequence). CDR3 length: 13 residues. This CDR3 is CSARDPLGTEAFF. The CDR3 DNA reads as TGCAGTGCTAGAGATCCCCTCGGCACTGAAGCTTTCTTT.

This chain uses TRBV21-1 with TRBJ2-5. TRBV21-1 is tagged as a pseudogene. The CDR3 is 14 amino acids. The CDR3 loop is CASSKRGYQETQYF. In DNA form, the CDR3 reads TGTGCCAGCAGCAAACGGGGGTATCAAGAGACCCAGTACTTC.

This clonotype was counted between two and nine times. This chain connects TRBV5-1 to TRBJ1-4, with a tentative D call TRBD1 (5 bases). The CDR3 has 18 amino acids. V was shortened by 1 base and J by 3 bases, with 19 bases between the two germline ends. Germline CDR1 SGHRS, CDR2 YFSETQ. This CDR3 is CASSLNGGSFSANEKLFF. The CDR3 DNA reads TGCGCCAGCAGCTTGAATGGGGGATCGTTTTCTGCTAATGAAAAACTGTTTTTT.

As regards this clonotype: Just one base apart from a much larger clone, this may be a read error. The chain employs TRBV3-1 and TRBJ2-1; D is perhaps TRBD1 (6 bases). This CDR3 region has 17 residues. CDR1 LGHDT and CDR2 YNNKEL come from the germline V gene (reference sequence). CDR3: CACSQSAYRVSYNEQFF. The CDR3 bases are TGTGCCTGCAGCCAATCTGCCTACAGGGTTTCCTACAATGAGCAGTTCTTC.

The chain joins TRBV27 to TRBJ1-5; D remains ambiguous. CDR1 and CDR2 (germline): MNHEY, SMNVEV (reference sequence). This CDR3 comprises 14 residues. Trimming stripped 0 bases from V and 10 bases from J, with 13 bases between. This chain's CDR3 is CASSLSEGLQPQHF. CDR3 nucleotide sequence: TGTGCCAGCAGTTTATCGGAGGGTCTTCAACCCCAGCATTTT.

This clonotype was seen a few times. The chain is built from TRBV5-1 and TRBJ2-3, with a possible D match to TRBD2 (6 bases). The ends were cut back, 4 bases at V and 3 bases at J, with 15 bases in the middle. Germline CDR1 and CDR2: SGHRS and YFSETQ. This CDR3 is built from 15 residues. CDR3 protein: CASSRDGGGTDTQYF. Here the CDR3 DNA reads TGCGCCAGCAGCCGGGACGGTGGGGGGACAGATACGCAGTATTTT.

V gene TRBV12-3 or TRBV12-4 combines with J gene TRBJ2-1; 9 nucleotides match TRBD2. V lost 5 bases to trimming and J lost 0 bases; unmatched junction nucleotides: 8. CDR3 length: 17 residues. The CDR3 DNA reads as TGTGCCAGCAGTCATCCCAGCGGGGGGACCTCCTACAATGAGCAGTTCTTC. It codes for CASSHPSGGTSYNEQFF.